The rows below give T cell receptor beta chains drawn from one sample of a study of blood T cell repertoires in COVID-19. TCRdb's copy holds only in-frame clones and misses some; the assay was immunoSEQ multiplex PCR. The sample has approximately 210,000 clones, 89% seen once; the top ten hold 4.5% to 5.5%. The specimen sequenced was peripheral blood. The source is a woman between 40 and 55 years old with acute or convalescent COVID-19. CDR3s include the opening cysteine and the closing phenylalanine or tryptophan. The order of the fields is D gene, J gene, V gene, clone size, CDR3 DNA, CDR3 protein. The D gene is left open where the match is weak. Clone sizes are given selectively: once, few, many, or a class where the clone is expanded.

d_gene: -
j_gene: TRBJ1-1
v_gene: TRBV5-5
abundance: -
CDR3nt: TGTGCCAGCAGCTTGGGACAGACGAACACTGAAGCTTTCTTT
CDR3aa: CASSLGQTNTEAFF

d_gene: -
j_gene: TRBJ1-2
v_gene: TRBV12-3/TRBV12-4
abundance: once
CDR3nt: TGTGCCAGCAGCCGGAGCTATGGCTACACCTTC
CDR3aa: CASSRSYGYTF

d_gene: -
j_gene: TRBJ1-4
v_gene: TRBV5-4
abundance: -
CDR3nt: TGTGCCAGCAGCTTGGACTCAACTAATGAAAAACTGTTTTTT
CDR3aa: CASSLDSTNEKLFF

d_gene: TRBD1
j_gene: TRBJ2-3
v_gene: TRBV11-2
abundance: -
CDR3nt: TGTGCCAGCAGCCAACAACGCCGGGACAGGGGGCCAGATACGCAGTATTTT
CDR3aa: CASSQQRRDRGPDTQYF

d_gene: -
j_gene: TRBJ1-4
v_gene: TRBV7-2
abundance: -
CDR3nt: TGTGCCAGCTCGGAGGTGTTCCAACTTAAACTGTTTTTT
CDR3aa: CASSEVFQLKLFF

d_gene: -
j_gene: TRBJ1-1
v_gene: TRBV2
abundance: -
CDR3nt: TGTGCCGGAGAGAAAGAGTCGGGCACTGAAGCTTTCTTT
CDR3aa: CAGEKESGTEAFF

d_gene: -
j_gene: TRBJ1-2
v_gene: TRBV27
abundance: -
CDR3nt: TGTGCCAGCAGTTTATCGGGAGGGGGACATGGCTACACCTTC
CDR3aa: CASSLSGGGHGYTF

d_gene: TRBD1
j_gene: TRBJ2-5
v_gene: TRBV5-1
abundance: -
CDR3nt: TGCGCCAGCAGCCCCGTCGGGACAGGGGCCGGAGAGACCCAGTACTTC
CDR3aa: CASSPVGTGAGETQYF

d_gene: TRBD2
j_gene: TRBJ2-3
v_gene: TRBV27
abundance: -
CDR3nt: TGTGCCAGCAGGTTAGCGGGGGGGCGAGATACGCAGTATTTT
CDR3aa: CASRLAGGRDTQYF

d_gene: -
j_gene: TRBJ1-1
v_gene: TRBV5-1
abundance: -
CDR3nt: TGCGCCAGCAGCGGGTCGGACACCTCGATGGGGTATAACACTGAAGCTTTCTTT
CDR3aa: CASSGSDTSMGYNTEAFF

d_gene: TRBD1
j_gene: TRBJ1-2
v_gene: TRBV11-2
abundance: -
CDR3nt: TGTGCCAGCAGCTTATCCCAGGGGGTTGGAGGCTACACCTTC
CDR3aa: CASSLSQGVGGYTF

d_gene: -
j_gene: TRBJ2-3
v_gene: TRBV5-1
abundance: -
CDR3nt: TGCGCCAGCAGCTTGAAGGCGGGGCCCAGTTTGGATACGCAGTATTTT
CDR3aa: CASSLKAGPSLDTQYF

d_gene: -
j_gene: TRBJ1-2
v_gene: TRBV19
abundance: -
CDR3nt: TGTGCCAGTAGTATAGACCGTCTATATGGCTACACCTTC
CDR3aa: CASSIDRLYGYTF

d_gene: -
j_gene: TRBJ2-1
v_gene: TRBV12-3/TRBV12-4
abundance: -
CDR3nt: TGTGCCAGCAGCTACAGTGGTAATGAGCAGTTCTTC
CDR3aa: CASSYSGNEQFF

d_gene: -
j_gene: TRBJ1-2
v_gene: TRBV3-1/TRBV3-2
abundance: -
CDR3nt: TGTGCCAGCAGCCAAGATATGCGGGGCTATGGCTACACCTTC
CDR3aa: CASSQDMRGYGYTF

d_gene: -
j_gene: TRBJ1-2
v_gene: TRBV7-3
abundance: -
CDR3nt: TGTGCCAGCAGCCCCTACCGAAAAGGGGGGGGAGGCTACACCTTC
CDR3aa: CASSPYRKGGGGYTF

d_gene: TRBD1
j_gene: TRBJ1-1
v_gene: TRBV5-1
abundance: -
CDR3nt: TGCGCCAGCAGCTGGAGTAACAGGGGAGATTACACTGAAGCTTTCTTT
CDR3aa: CASSWSNRGDYTEAFF

d_gene: -
j_gene: TRBJ1-2
v_gene: TRBV25-1
abundance: -
CDR3nt: TGTGCCAGCAGTGGACAGGTTCATGGCTACACCTTC
CDR3aa: CASSGQVHGYTF

d_gene: -
j_gene: TRBJ2-5
v_gene: TRBV10-3
abundance: few
CDR3nt: TGTGCCATAGGCCCCCCTTCAGGGGCCCAGTACTTC
CDR3aa: CAIGPPSGAQYF

d_gene: TRBD2
j_gene: TRBJ2-5
v_gene: TRBV2
abundance: -
CDR3nt: TGTGCCAGCAGTGAAACGGGGGGGATGAGTTTGGAGACCCAGTACTTC
CDR3aa: CASSETGGMSLETQYF

d_gene: -
j_gene: TRBJ2-6
v_gene: TRBV6-4
abundance: -
CDR3nt: TGTGCCAGCAAGGAGGGTAGCTCTGGGGCCAACGTCCTGACTTTC
CDR3aa: CASKEGSSGANVLTF

d_gene: TRBD1
j_gene: TRBJ1-1
v_gene: TRBV2
abundance: -
CDR3nt: TGTGCCAGCAGTCGAACAGGGGCTGAAGCTTTCTTT
CDR3aa: CASSRTGAEAFF

d_gene: TRBD1
j_gene: TRBJ1-1
v_gene: TRBV25-1
abundance: few
CDR3nt: TGTGCCAGCAGTCAAGGGGGCGCGTACACTGAAGCTTTCTTT
CDR3aa: CASSQGGAYTEAFF

d_gene: -
j_gene: TRBJ2-1
v_gene: TRBV3-1/TRBV3-2
abundance: -
CDR3nt: TGTGCCAGCAGCCTTTCAAGGGGTGAGCAGTTCTTC
CDR3aa: CASSLSRGEQFF